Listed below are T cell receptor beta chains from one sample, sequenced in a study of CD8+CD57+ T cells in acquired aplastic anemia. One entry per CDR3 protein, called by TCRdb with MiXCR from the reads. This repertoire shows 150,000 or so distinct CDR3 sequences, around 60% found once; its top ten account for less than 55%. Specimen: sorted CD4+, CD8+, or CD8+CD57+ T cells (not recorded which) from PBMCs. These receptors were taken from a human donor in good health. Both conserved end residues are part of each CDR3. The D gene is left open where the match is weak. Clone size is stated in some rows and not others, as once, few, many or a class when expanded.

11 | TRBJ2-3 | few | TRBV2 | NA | TGTGCCAGCCCTTTAGGGGGGACGCAGTATTTT | CASPLGGTQYF
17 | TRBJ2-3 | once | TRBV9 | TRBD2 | TGTGCCAGCAGCGTACCTAGCGGGAATACCTACACAGATACGCAGTATTTT | CASSVPSGNTYTDTQYF
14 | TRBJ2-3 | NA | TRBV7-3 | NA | TGTGCCAGCAGCCACGACGGGGGCTCAGATACGCAGTATTTT | CASSHDGGSDTQYF
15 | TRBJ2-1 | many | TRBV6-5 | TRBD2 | TGTGCCAGCAGTTTCTTTAGCGGGAGTATCGATGAGCAGTTCTTC | CASSFFSGSIDEQFF
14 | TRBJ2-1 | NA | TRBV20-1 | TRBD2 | TGCAGTGCCAGGGGACTAGCGGGGAACAATGAGCAGTTCTTC | CSARGLAGNNEQFF
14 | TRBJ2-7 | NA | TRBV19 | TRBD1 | TGTGCCAGTAGTAATACAGGGGGAACCTACGAGCAGTACTTC | CASSNTGGTYEQYF
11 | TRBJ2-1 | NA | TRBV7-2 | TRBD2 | TGTGCCAGCAAACTAGCGAATGAGCAGTCCTTC | CASKLANEQSF
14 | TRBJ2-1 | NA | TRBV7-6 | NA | TGTGCCAGCAGCTTAGTGCGACTAGGGGATGAGCAGTTCTTC | CASSLVRLGDEQFF
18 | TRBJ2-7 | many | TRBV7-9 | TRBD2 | TGTGCCAGCAGCTTATTGTCTAGCGGGAGAATTTTCCCCTACGAGCAGTACTTC | CASSLLSSGRIFPYEQYF
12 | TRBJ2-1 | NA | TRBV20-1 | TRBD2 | TGCAGTGCTTTAGCGGGGGGGAATGAGCAGTTCTTC | CSALAGGNEQFF
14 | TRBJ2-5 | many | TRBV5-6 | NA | TGTGCCAGCAGCTTGGTTTCAGGGCAAGAGACCCAGTACTTC | CASSLVSGQETQYF
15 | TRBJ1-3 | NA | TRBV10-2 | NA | TGCGCCACCACGTTGGGGAAGGTCCCTGGAAACACCATATATTTT | CATTLGKVPGNTIYF
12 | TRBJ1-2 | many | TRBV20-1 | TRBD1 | TGCAGTGCTGTGACAGGGATGGATGGCTACACCTTC | CSAVTGMDGYTF
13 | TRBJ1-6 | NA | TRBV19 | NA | TGTGCCAGTAGTACCAGGGTCGATTCACCCCTCCACTTT | CASSTRVDSPLHF
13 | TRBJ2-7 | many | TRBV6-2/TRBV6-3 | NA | TGTGCCAGCAGTGTTATCCCTTCCGACGAGCAGTACTTC | CASSVIPSDEQYF
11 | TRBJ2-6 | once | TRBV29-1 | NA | TGCAGCGTTGGACCAAACAACGTCCTGACTTTC | CSVGPNNVLTF
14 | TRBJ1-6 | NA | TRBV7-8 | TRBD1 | TGTGCCAGCAGAGGGACAGTCAATTATTCACCCCTCCACTTT | CASRGTVNYSPLHF
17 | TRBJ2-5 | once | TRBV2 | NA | TGTGCCAGCAGCGCCGGACGGGGGCGACCAGGACAAGAGACCCAGTACTTC | CASSAGRGRPGQETQYF
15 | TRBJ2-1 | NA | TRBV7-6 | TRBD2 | TGTGCCAGCAGCCCAGTCGGGACTAGCGGAAATGAGCAGTTCTTC | CASSPVGTSGNEQFF
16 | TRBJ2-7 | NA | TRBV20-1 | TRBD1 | TGCAGTGCTAGAGGCCAAGGACAGGGGGCCGGGTACGAGCAGTACTTC | CSARGQGQGAGYEQYF
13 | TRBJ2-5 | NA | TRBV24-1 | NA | TGTGCCACCAGTGATGGGGGTTTCGGGACCCAGTACTTC | CATSDGGFGTQYF
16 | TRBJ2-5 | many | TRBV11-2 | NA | TGTGCCAGCAGCTTAGGAGTCTCGGGTAGAGGGGAGACCCAGTACTTC | CASSLGVSGRGETQYF
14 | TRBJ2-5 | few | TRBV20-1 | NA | TGCAGTGCTAGTCCCGACAGCACGGGAGAGACCCAGTACTTC | CSASPDSTGETQYF
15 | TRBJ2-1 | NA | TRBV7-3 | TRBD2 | TGTGCCAACAGCCAAGATCTAGCGGGAGGAGATGAGCAGTCCTTC | CANSQDLAGGDEQSF
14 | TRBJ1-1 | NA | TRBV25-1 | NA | TGTGCCAGCAGTAACCTCGGACGGGACACTGAAGCTTTCTTT | CASSNLGRDTEAFF
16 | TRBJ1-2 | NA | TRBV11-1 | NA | TGCGCCAGCAGCTTGGGTGCGGGGGGCGTTAGCTATGGCTACACCTTC | CASSLGAGGVSYGYTF
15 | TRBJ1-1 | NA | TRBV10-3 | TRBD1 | TGTGCCATCAGTGAATGGACAGGGGCAAACACTGAAGCTTTCTTT | CAISEWTGANTEAFF
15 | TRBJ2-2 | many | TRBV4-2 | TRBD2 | TGTGCCAGCAGCCAAGAGCGGGAGTGGGCCGGGGAGCTGTTTTTT | CASSQEREWAGELFF
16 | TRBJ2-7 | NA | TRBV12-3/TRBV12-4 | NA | TGTGCCAGCAGGGACCGGGACGGAACCTTGGAGGACGAGCAGTACTTC | CASRDRDGTLEDEQYF